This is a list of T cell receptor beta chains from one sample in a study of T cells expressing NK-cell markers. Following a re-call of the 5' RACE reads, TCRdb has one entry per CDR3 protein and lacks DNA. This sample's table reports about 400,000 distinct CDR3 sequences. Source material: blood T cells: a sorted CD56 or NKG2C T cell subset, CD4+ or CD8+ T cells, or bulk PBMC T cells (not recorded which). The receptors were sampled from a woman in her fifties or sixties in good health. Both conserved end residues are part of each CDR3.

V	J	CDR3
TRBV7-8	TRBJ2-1	CASSLGAGMGEQFF
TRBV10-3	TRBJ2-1	CAISSHSGNEQFF
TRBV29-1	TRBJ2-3	CSGNGGIRTDTQYF
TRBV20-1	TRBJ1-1	CSAREGHHTEAFF
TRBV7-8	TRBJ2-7	CASSSRQGLVQYF
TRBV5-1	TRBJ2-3	CASSSKRERADTQYF
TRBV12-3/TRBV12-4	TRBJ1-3	CASIRTGGPSGNTIYF
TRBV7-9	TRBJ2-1	CASNKQGEFNEQFF
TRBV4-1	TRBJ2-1	CASSQMPSGRTKIF
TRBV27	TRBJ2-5	CASSLLGGEETQYF
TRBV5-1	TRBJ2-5	CASSLAGGFGETQYF
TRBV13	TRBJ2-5	CASSPSGSGETQYF